Given below is one T cell receptor beta chain in context. The data belong to a study of blood T cell repertoires in COVID-19. Across the whole study: Nucleic acid was either cDNA or gDNA, and it came from T cells, B-cell-depleted T cells, or PBMCs.

Germline V gene lookup returns CDR1 LNHDA and CDR2 SQIVND (reference sequence). V dropped 7 bases and J dropped 9; count of bases not matched to a gene: 15. This CDR3 comprises 15 residues. The authors' processing: Amplification of reference gene primers provided the estimated nucleated cell counts. This table comes from immunoSEQ multiplex PCR, and its TCRdb copy is limited to in-frame clones, with some not included. V and J calls and clone size are given by that table; D and trimming were obtained from the DNA. The sample has about 410,000 clones, roughly 88% seen once. This clonotype was sampled from a woman aged 30 to 39 with active or convalescent COVID-19. Source material: peripheral blood. The chain links TRBV19 to TRBJ1-5; 7 nucleotides match TRBD1. DNA of the CDR3: TGTGCCAGTAACAAGGGGTTAGGGGGCGCCTGGCCCCAGCATTTT. It specifies CASNKGLGGAWPQHF.